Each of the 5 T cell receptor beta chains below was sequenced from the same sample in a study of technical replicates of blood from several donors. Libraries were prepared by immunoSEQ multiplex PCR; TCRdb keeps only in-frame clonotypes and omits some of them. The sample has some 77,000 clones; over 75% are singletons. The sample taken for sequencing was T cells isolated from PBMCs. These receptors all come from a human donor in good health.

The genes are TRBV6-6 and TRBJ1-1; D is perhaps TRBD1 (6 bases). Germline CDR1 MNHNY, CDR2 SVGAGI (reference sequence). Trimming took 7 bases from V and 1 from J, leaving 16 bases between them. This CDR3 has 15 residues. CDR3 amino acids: CASIPPEGGNTEAFF. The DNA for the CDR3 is TGTGCCAGCATCCCCCCTGAAGGGGGGAACACTGAAGCTTTCTTT.

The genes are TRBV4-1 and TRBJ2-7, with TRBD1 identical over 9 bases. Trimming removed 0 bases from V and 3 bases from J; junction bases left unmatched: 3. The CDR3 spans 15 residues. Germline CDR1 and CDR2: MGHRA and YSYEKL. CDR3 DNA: TGCGCCAGCAGCCAAGACGGGACAGGGAACTACGAGCAGTACTTC. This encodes CASSQDGTGNYEQYF.

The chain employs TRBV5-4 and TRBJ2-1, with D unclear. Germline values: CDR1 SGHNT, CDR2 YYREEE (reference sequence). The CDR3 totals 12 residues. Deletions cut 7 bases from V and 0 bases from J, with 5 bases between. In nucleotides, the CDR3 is TGTGCCAGCGGCAGCTCCTACAATGAGCAGTTCTTC. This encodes CASGSSYNEQFF.

The CDR3 here is CAWSNSMNTEAFF. For the CDR3, the DNA is TGTGCCTGGAGTAACAGCATGAACACTGAAGCTTTCTTT. The chain combines TRBV30 with TRBJ1-1; no firm D call. The CDR3 sequence is 13 residues long. Germline V gene sequence: CDR1 GTSNPN, CDR2 SVGIG (reference sequence). V was trimmed by 2 bases and J by 0 bases, leaving 7 bases between them.

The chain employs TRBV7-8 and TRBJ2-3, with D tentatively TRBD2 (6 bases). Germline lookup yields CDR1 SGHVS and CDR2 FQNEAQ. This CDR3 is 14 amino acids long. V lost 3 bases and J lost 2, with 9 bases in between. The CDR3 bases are TGTGCCAGCAGCTTTAGCGGAATCACAGATACGCAGTATTTT. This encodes CASSFSGITDTQYF.